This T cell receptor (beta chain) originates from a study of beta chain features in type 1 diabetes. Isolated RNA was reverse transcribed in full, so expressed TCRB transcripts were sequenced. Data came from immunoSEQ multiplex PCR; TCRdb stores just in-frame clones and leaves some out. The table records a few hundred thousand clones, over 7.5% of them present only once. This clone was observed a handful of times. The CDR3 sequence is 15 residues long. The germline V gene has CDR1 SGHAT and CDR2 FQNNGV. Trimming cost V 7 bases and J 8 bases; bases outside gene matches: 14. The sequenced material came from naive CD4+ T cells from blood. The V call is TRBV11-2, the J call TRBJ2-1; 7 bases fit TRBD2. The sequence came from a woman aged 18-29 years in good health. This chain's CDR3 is CASTLGLTGLDEQFF. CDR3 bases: TGTGCCAGCACCCTGGGACTAACAGGCCTCGATGAGCAGTTCTTC.